This T cell receptor beta chain was documented in a study of cytomegalovirus exposure and HLA in healthy donors. Overall study results and limits: Listed as cytomegalovirus-associated were over 150 TCR beta chains.

Primers included in the PCR were 60 Vbeta and 13 Jbeta primers. The protocol was immunoSEQ multiplex PCR, while the TCRdb copy is restricted to in-frame clones and leaves out a portion. The sample holds over 100,000 clones, 87% seen once. Concerning this clone: The antigen is undetermined.

The source material was PBMCs. The clonotype was recovered from a woman aged 25 to 39 in good health and CMV-seronegative.

CDR3 DNA sequence: TGTGCCAGTAGTATTCGGGAGGGGGCGCATCCAGGCTACACCTTC. Protein product: CASSIREGAHPGYTF. This chain links TRBV19 with TRBJ1-2, with 7 bases that match TRBD1. This CDR3 region has 15 residues. V trimming: 3 bases; J trimming: 8 bases; junction bases outside the gene matches: 12. Germline CDR1 LNHDA, CDR2 SQIVND (reference sequence).